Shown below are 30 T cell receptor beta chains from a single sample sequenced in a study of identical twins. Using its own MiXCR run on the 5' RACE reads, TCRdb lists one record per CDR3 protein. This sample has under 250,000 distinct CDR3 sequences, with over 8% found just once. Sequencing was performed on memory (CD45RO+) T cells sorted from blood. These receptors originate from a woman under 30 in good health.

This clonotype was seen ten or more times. As DNA, the CDR3 is TGCAGTGCTAGCAGCCCTCTCTCTGGAAACACCATATATTTT. This codes for CSASSPLSGNTIYF. The V gene is TRBV20-1, the J gene TRBJ1-3; D gene unclear. The germline gives CDR1 DFQATT, CDR2 SNEGSKA (reference sequence). The germline V and J ends were trimmed by 3 bases and 0 bases, with 9 bases remaining between them. CDR3 length: 14 amino acids.

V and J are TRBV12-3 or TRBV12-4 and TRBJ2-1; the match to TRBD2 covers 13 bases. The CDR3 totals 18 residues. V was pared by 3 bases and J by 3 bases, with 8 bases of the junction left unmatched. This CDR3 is CASSLGLAGLGGYNEQFF. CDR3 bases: TGTGCCAGCAGTTTGGGACTAGCGGGATTGGGCGGCTACAATGAGCAGTTCTTC.

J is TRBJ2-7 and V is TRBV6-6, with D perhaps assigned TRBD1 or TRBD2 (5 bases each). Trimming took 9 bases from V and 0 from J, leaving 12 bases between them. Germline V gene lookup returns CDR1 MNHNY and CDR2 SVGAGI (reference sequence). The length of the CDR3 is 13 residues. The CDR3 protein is CASTARGSYEQYF. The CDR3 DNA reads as TGTGCCAGTACTGCGAGGGGCTCCTACGAGCAGTACTTC.

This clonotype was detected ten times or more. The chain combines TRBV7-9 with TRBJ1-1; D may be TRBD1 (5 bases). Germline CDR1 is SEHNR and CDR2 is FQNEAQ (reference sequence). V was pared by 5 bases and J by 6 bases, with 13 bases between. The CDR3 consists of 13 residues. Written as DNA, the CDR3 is TGTGCCAGCAGCCCGTCCAGGGTCCCTGAAGCTTTCTTT. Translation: CASSPSRVPEAFF. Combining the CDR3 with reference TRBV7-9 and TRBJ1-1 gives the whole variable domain DTGVSQNPRHKITKRGQNVTFRCDPISEHNRLYWYRQTLGQGPEFLTYFQNEAQLEKSRLLSDRFSAERPKGSFSTLEIQRTEQGDSAMYLCASSPSRVPEAFFGQGTRLTVV.

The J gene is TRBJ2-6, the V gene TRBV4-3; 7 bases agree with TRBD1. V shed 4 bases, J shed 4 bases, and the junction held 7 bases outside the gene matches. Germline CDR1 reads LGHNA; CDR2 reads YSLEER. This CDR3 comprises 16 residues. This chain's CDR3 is CASSPRQGTGANVLTF. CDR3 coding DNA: TGCGCCAGCAGCCCTCGACAGGGAACCGGGGCCAACGTCCTGACTTTC.

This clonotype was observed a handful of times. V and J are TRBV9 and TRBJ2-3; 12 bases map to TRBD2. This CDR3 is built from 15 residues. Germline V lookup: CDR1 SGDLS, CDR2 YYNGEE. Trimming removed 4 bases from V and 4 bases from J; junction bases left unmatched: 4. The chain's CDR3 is CASSPSGRGADTQYF. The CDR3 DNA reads TGTGCCAGCAGCCCTAGCGGGAGGGGTGCAGATACGCAGTATTTT. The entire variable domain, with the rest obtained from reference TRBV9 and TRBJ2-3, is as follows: DSGVTQTPKHLITATGQRVTLRCSPRSGDLSVYWYQQSLDQGLQFLIQYYNGEERAKGNILERFSAQQFPDLHSELNLSSLELGDSALYFCASSPSGRGADTQYFGPGTRLTVL.

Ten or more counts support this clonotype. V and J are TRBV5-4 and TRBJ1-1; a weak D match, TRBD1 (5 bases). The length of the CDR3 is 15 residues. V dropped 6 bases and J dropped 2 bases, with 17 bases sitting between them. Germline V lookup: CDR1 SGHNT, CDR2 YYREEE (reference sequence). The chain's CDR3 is CASTKNVWTNTEAFF. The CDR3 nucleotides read TGTGCCAGCACCAAGAACGTCTGGACAAACACTGAAGCTTTCTTT.

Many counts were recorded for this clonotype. DNA of the CDR3: TGTGCCAGCAGTTCCACAACCCTAGTCAACGAGCAGTACTTC. This gives the protein CASSSTTLVNEQYF. The chain recombines TRBV27 with TRBJ2-7; D is unclear. This CDR3 is built from 14 residues. The ends were cut back, 4 bases at V and 5 bases at J, with 15 bases in the middle. CDR1 MNHEY and CDR2 SMNVEV come from the germline V gene (reference sequence).

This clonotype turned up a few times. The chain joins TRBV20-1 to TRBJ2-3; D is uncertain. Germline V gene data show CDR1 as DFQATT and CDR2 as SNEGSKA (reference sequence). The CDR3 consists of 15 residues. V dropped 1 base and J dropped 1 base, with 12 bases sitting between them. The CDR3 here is CSARVSALGTDTQYF. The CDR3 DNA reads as TGCAGTGCTAGAGTGTCAGCGTTGGGCACAGATACGCAGTATTTT.

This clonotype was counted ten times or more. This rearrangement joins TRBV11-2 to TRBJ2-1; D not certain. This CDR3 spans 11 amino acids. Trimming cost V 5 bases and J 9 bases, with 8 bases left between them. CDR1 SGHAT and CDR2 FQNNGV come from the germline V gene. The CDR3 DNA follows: TGTGCCAGCAGCCTTATCGGTGAGCAGTTCTTC. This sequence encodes CASSLIGEQFF.

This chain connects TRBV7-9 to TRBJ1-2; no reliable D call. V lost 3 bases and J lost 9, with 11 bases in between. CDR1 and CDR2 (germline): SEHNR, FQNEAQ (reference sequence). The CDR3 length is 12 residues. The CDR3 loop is CASSFSDGSYTF. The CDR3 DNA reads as TGTGCCAGCAGCTTTTCGGACGGAAGCTACACCTTC.

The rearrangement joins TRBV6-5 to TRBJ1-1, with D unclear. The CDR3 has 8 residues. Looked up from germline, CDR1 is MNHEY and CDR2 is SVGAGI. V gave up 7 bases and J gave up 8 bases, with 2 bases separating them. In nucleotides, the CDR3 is TGTGCCAGCATCGAAGCTTTCTTT. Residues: CASIEAFF.

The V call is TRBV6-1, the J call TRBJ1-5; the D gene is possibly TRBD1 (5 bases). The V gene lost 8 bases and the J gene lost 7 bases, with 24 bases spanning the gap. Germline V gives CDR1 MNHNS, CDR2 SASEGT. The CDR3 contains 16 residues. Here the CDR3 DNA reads TGTGCCAGCGGATGGGGCACCGGGGGGACCGCCCAGCCCCAGCATTTT. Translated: CASGWGTGGTAQPQHF.

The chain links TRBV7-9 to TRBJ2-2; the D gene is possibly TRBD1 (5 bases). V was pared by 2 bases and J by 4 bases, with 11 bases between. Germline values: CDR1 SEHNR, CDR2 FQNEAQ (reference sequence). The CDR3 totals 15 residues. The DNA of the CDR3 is TGTGCCAGCAGCTTAAGAGACAGACCCACCGGGGAGCTGTTTTTT. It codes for CASSLRDRPTGELFF.

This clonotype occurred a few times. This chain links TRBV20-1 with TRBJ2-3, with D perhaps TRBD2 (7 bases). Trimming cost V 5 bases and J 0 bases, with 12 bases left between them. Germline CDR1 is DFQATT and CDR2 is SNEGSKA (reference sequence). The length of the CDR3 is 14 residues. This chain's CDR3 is CSARGGGSTDTQYF. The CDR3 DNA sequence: TGCAGTGCTCGCGGCGGGGGCAGCACAGATACGCAGTATTTT.

The CDR3 here is CSARVGSAFF. The CDR3, as DNA: TGCAGTGCTCGAGTAGGGTCGGCTTTCTTT. The chain uses TRBV20-1 and TRBJ1-1, with D unclear. Germline V gene lookup returns CDR1 DFQATT and CDR2 SNEGSKA (reference sequence). CDR3 length equals 10 residues. V lost 5 bases to trimming and J lost 11 bases, with 12 bases between them.

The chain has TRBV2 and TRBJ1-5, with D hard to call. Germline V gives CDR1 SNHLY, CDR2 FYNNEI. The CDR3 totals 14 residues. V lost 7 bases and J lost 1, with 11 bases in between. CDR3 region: CASTGVESNQPQHF. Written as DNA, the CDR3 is TGTGCCAGCACCGGGGTGGAAAGCAATCAGCCCCAGCATTTT.

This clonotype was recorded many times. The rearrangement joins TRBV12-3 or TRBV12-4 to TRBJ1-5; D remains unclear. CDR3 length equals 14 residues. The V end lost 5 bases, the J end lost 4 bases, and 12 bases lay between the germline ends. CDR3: CASSVDYLNQPQHF. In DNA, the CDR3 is TGTGCCAGCAGTGTAGACTACCTGAATCAGCCCCAGCATTTT.

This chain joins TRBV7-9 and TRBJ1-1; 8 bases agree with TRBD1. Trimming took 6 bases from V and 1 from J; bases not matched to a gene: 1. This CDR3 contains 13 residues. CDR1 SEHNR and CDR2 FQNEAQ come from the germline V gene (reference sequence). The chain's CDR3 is CASRGQANTEAFF. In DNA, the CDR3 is TGTGCCAGCAGGGGACAGGCGAACACTGAAGCTTTCTTT.

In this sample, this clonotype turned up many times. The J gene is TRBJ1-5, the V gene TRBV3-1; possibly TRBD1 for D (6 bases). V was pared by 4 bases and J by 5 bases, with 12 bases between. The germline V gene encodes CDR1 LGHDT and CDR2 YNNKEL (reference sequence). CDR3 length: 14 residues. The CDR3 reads CASSPRGADQPQHF. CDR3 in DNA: TGTGCCAGCAGCCCTCGGGGGGCGGATCAGCCCCAGCATTTT.

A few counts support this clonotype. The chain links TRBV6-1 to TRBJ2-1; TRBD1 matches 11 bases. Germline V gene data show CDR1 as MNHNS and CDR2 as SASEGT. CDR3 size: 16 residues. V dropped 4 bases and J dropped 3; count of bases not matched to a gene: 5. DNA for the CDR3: TGTGCCAGCAGTGGATGGACAGGGGGCTTCTACAATGAGCAGTTCTTC. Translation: CASSGWTGGFYNEQFF.

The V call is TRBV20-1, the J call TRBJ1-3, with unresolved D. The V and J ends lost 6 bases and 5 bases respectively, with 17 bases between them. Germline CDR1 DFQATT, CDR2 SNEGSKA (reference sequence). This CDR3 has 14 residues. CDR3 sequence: CSARKEGGRNTIYF. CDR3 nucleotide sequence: TGCAGTGCGAGAAAAGAGGGTGGCCGAAACACCATATATTTT.

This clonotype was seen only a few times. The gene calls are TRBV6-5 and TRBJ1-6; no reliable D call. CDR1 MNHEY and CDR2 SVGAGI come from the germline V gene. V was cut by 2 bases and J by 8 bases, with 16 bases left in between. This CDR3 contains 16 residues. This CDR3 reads CASSYPHAGGHSPLHF. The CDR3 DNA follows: TGTGCCAGCAGTTACCCCCACGCAGGAGGGCATTCACCCCTCCACTTT.

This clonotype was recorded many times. Here the CDR3 DNA reads TGTGCCAGCAGCCTAGGGGACAGTAACTATGGCTACACCTTC. It is translated as CASSLGDSNYGYTF. The rearrangement joins TRBV7-2 to TRBJ1-2; 7 nucleotides match TRBD1. Germline V gene sequence: CDR1 SGHTA, CDR2 FQGNSA. Losses at the gene ends were 5 bases for V and 1 base for J; bases not matched to a gene: 4. This CDR3 region has 14 residues.

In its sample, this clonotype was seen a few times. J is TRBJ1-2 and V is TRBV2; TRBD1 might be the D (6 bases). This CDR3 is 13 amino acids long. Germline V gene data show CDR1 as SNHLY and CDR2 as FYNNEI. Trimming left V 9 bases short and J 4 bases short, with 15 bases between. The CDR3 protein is CASNRELAYGYTF. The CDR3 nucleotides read TGTGCCAGTAACAGGGAGCTTGCCTATGGCTACACCTTC.

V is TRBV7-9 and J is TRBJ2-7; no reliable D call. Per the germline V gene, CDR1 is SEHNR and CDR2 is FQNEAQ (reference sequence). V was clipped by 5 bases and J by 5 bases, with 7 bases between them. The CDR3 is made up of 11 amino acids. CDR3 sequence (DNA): TGTGCCAGCAGCCCAGGCAACGAGCAGTACTTC. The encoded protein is CASSPGNEQYF. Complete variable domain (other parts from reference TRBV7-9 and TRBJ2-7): DTGVSQNPRHKITKRGQNVTFRCDPISEHNRLYWYRQTLGQGPEFLTYFQNEAQLEKSRLLSDRFSAERPKGSFSTLEIQRTEQGDSAMYLCASSPGNEQYFGPGTRLTVT.

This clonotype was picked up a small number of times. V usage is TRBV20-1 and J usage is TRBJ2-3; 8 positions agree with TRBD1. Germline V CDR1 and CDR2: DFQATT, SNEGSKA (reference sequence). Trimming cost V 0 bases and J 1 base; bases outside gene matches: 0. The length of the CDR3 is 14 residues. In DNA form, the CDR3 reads TGCAGTGCTAGAGACAGGGGGCGCACAGATACGCAGTATTTT. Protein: CSARDRGRTDTQYF.

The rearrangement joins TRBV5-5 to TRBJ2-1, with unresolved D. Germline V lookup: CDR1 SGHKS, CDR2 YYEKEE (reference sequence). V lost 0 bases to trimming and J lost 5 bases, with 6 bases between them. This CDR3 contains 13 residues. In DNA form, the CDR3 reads TGTGCCAGCAGCTTGGCGCGTCACAATGAGCAGTTCTTC. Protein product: CASSLARHNEQFF.

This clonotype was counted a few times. CDR3 coding DNA: TGCAGCGTTGGAGAAGGGATGGGTCGCGAGCAGTACTTC. Translated: CSVGEGMGREQYF. The chain carries TRBV29-1 and TRBJ2-7; D is uncertain. The length of the CDR3 is 13 residues. V was cut by 4 bases and J by 6 bases, with 16 bases left in between. Germline CDR1 and CDR2: SQVTM and ANQGSEA.

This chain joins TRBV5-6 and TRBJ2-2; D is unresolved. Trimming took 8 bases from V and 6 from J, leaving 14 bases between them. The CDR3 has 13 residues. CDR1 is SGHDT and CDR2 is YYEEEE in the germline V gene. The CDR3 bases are TGTGCCAGGGGCCCCGCGCTGCCCGGGGAGCTGTTTTTT. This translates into CARGPALPGELFF.